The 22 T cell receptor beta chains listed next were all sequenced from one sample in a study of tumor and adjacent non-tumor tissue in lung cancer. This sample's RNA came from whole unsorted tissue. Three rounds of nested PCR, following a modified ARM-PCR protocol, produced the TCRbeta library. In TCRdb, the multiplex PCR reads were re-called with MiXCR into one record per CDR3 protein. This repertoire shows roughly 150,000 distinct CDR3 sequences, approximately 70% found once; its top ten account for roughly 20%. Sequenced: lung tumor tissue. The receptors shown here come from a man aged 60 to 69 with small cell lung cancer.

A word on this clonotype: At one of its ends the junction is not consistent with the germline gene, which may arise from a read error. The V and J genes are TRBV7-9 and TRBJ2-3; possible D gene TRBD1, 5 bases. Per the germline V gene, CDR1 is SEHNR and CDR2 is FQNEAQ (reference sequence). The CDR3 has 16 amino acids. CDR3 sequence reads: CASSIRRVTGTDMQYF. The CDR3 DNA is TGTGCCAGCAGCATCCGCAGGGTCACTGGCACAGATATGCAGTATTTT.

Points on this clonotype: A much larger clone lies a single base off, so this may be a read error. CDR3 sequence: CSAQPGLVIGEQFF. CDR3 nucleotides: TGCAGTGCCCAGCCGGGACTAGTGATCGGTGAGCAGTTCTTC. V gene TRBV20-1 combines with J gene TRBJ2-1; TRBD2 agrees at 8 bases. The CDR3 has 14 residues. The germline V gene encodes CDR1 DFQATT and CDR2 SNEGSKA (reference sequence). Germline trimming cut 6 bases from V and 9 bases from J; bases unmatched to any gene: 13.

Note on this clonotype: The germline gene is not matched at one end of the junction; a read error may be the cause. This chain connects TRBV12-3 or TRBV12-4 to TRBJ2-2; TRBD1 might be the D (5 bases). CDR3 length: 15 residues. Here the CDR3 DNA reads TGTGCCAACAGTTTCTCTGTGACAGACACTGGGGAACTGTTTTTT. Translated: CANSFSVTDTGELFF.

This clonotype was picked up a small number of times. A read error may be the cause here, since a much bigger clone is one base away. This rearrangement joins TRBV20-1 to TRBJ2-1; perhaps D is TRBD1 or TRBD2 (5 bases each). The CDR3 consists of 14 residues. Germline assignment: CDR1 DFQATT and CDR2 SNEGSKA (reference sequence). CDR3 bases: TGCAATGCTGTCAGAGGGGACGCATACAATGAGCAGTTCTTC. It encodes CNAVRGDAYNEQFF.

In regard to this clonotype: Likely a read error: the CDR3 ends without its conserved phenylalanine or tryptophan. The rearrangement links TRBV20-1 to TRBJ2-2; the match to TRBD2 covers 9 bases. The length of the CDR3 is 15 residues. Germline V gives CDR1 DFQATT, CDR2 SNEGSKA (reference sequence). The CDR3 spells CSARLAGANTAELFI. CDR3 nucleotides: TGCAGTGCTCGATTAGCGGGGGCGAACACCGCGGAGCTGTTTATT.

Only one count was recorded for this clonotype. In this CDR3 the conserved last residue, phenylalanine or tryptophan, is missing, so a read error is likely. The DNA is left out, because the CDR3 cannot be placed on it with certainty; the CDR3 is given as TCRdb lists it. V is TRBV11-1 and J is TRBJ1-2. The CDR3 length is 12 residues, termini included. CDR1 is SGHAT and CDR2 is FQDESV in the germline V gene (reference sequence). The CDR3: CASLGASYGYTL.

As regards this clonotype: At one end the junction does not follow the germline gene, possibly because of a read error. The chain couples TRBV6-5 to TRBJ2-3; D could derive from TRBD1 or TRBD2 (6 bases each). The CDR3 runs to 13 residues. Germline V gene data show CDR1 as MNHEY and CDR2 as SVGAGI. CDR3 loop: CANSFGGTNTQYF. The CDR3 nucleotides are TGTGCCAACAGTTTCGGGGGCACAAATACGCAGTATTTT.

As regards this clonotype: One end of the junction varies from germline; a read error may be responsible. CDR3 region: CDSSEAGYSTDTQYF. The CDR3 DNA is TGTGACAGCAGCGAGGCTGGGTATAGCACAGATACGCAGTATTTT. The J gene is TRBJ2-3, the V gene TRBV6-1; D not resolved. Germline CDR1 is MNHNS and CDR2 is SASEGT. CDR3 length equals 15 residues.

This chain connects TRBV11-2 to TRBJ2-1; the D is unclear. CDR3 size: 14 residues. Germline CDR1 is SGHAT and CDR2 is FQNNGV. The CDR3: CVISLEVGLVEQFF. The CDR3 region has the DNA TGTGTCATCAGCTTAGAGGTAGGGTTGGTTGAGCAGTTCTTC.

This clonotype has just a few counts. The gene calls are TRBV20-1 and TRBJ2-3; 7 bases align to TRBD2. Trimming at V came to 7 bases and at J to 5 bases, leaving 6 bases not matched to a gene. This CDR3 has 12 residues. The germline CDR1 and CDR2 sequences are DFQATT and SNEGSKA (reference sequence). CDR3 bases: TGCAGTGGGGAGGGCCAGGGAGATACGCAGTATTTT. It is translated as CSGEGQGDTQYF.

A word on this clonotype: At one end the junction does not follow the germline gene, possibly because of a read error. The CDR3 sequence: CVSSQGWTLGYGYTF. CDR3 in DNA: TGCGTCAGCAGCCAGGGCTGGACCCTTGGCTATGGCTACACCTTC. The chain links TRBV4-1 to TRBJ1-2, with D possibly TRBD1 on 5 matching bases. Germline V CDR1 and CDR2: MGHRA, YSYEKL. This CDR3 comprises 15 residues.

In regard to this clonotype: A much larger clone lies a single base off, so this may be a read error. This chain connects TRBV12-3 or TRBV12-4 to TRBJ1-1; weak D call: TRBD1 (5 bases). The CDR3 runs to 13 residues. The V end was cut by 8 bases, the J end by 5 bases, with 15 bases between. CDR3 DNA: TGTGCCAGCGATCGGAGGGGTATTACTGAAGCTTTCTTT. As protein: CASDRRGITEAFF.

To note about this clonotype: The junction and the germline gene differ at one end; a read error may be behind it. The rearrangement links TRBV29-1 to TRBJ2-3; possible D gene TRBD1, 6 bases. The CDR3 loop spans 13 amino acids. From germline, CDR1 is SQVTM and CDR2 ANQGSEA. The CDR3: CSVEGDTTDTHYF. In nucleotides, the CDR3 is TGCAGTGTTGAAGGGGACACCACAGATACGCATTATTTT.

CDR3: CASSQESTVLNTEAFF. The CDR3 DNA follows: TGTGCCAGCAGCCAAGAGAGCACCGTCCTGAACACTGAAGCTTTCTTT. V is TRBV4-2 and J is TRBJ1-1; no definite D call. V was pared by 0 bases and J by 0 bases, with 11 bases between. Germline V gives CDR1 LGHNA, CDR2 YNFKEQ. This CDR3 region has 16 residues.

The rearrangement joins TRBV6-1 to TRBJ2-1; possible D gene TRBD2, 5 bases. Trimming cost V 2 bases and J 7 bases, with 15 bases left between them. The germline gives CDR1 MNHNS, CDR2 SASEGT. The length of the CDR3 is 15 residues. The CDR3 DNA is TGTGCCAGCAGTGAATGGTGGGAGATGAAGAATGAGCAGTTCTTC. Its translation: CASSEWWEMKNEQFF.

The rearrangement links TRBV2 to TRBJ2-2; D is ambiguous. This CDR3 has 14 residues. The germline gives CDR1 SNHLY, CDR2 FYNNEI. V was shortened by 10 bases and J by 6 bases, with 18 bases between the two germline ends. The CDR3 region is CANNEFVQAGELFF. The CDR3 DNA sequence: TGTGCCAACAATGAATTCGTGCAGGCCGGGGAGCTGTTTTTT.

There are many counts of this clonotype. CDR3: CSVAGTFIYNEQFF. CDR3 sequence (DNA): TGCAGCGTCGCCGGGACTTTCATATACAATGAGCAGTTCTTC. This chain connects TRBV29-1 to TRBJ2-1, with D possibly matching TRBD2 (6 bases). The germline V gene encodes CDR1 SQVTM and CDR2 ANQGSEA. The CDR3 totals 14 residues. Trimming stripped 6 bases from V and 4 bases from J, with 16 bases between.

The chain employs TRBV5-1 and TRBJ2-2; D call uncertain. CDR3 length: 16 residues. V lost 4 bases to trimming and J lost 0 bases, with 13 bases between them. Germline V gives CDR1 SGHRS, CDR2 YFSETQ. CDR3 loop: CASSVFAASNTGELFF. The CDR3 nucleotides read TGCGCCAGCAGCGTTTTTGCGGCATCGAACACCGGGGAGCTGTTTTTT.

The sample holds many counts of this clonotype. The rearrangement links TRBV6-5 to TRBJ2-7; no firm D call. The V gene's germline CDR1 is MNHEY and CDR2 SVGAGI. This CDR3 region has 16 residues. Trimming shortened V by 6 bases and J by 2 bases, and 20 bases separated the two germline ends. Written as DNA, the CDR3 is TGTGCCAGCAGAATCCCGGCAGTAACCCAACCCTACGAGCAGTACGTC. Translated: CASRIPAVTQPYEQYV.

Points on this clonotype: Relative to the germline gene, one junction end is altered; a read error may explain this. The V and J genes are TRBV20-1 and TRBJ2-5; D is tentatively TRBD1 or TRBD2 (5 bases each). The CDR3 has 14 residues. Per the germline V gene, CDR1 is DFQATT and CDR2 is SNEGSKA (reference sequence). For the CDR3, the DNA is TGCAGTGCTAGAGATCGGGACGGGCAAGGGACCCAGTACTTC. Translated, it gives CSARDRDGQGTQYF.

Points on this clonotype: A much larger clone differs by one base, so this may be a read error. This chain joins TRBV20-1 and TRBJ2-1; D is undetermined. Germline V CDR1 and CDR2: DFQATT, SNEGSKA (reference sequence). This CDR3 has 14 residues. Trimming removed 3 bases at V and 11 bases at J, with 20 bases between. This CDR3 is CSASGPSRRNKQFF. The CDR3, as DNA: TGCAGTGCTAGTGGTCCTAGTCGGAGAAATAAGCAGTTCTTC.

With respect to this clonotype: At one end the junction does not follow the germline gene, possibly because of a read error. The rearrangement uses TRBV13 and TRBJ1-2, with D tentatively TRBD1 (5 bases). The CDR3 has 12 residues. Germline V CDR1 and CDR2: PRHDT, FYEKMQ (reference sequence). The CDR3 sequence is CASRLRVYGYTF. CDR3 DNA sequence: TGTGCCAGCAGACTCAGGGTCTATGGCTACACATTC.